This section outlines one T cell receptor (beta chain) sequence together with its context. Its antigen is undetermined. The entry originates in a study of cytomegalovirus exposure and HLA in healthy donors. With 60 Vbeta and 13 Jbeta primers, the PCR was carried out. Some clones are missing from TCRdb's copy, which holds only in-frame ones; the method was immunoSEQ multiplex PCR. The sample yields tens of thousands of clones, around 78% seen once. The CDR3 covers 13 residues. CDR1 and CDR2 (germline): SGHVS, FQNEAQ. V lost 3 bases to trimming and J lost 5 bases; unmatched junction nucleotides: 4. Regarding the study as a whole: TCR beta V segments were, for the most part, productive about 87% or about 30% of the time in an earlier analysis.

The clonotype was recovered from a young man in good health and CMV-seropositive. V is TRBV7-8 and J is TRBJ2-7, with 7 bases fitting TRBD1. The sample consisted of PBMCs. The CDR3 spells CASSFTGVDEQYF. The CDR3 region has the DNA TGTGCCAGCAGCTTCACAGGGGTAGACGAGCAGTACTTC.